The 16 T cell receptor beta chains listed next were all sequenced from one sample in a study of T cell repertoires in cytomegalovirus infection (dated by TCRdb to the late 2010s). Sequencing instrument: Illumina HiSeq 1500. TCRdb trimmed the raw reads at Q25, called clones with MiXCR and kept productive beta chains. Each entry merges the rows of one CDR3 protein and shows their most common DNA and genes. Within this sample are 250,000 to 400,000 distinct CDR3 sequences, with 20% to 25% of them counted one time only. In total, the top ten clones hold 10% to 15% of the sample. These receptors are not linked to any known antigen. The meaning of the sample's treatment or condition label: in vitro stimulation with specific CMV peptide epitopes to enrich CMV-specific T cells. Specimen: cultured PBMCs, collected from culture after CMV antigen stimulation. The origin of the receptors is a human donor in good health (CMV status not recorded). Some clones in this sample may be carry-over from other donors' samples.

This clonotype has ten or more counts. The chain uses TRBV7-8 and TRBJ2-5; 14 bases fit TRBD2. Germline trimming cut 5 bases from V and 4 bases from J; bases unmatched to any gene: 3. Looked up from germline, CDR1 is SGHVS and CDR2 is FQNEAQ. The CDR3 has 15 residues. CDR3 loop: CASSEGLAGAETQYF. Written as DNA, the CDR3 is TGTGCCAGCAGCGAGGGACTAGCGGGAGCAGAGACCCAGTACTTC.

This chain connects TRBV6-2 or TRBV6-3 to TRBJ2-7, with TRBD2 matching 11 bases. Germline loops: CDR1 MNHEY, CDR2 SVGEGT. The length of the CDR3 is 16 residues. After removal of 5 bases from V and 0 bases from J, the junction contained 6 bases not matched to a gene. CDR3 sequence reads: CASSRPSGRNSYEQYV. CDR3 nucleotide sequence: TGTGCCAGCAGTCGACCTAGCGGGAGGAACTCCTACGAGCAGTACGTC.

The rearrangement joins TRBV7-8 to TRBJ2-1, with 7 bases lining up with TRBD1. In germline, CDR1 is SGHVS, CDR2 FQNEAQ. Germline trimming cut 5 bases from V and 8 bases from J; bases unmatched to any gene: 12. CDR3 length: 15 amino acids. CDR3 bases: TGTGCCAGCAGCAATCGGGACAGCAGGTATGATGAGCAGTTCTTC. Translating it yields CASSNRDSRYDEQFF.

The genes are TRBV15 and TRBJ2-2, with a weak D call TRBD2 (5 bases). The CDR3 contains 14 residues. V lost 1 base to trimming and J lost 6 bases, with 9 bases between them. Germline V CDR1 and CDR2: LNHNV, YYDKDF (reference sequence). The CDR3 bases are TGTGCCACCAGCAGAGGAGGGTTCGCCGGGGAGCTGTTTTTT. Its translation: CATSRGGFAGELFF.

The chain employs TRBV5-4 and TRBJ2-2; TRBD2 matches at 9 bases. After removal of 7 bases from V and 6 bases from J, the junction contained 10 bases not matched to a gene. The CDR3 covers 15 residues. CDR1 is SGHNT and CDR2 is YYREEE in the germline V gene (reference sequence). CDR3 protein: CASGTGTSIAGELFF. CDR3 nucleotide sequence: TGTGCCAGCGGTACAGGGACTAGCATTGCCGGGGAGCTGTTTTTT.

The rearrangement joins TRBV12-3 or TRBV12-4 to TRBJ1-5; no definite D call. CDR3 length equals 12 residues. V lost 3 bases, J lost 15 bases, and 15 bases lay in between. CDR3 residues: CASSLSSRVLHF. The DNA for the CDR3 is TGTGCCAGCAGTTTGTCCAGCCGCGTCTTGCATTTT.

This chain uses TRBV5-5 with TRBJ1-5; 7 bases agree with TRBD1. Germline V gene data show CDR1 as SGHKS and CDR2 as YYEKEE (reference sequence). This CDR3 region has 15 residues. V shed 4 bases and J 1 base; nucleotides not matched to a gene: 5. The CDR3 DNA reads TGTGCCAGCAGCGGAACAGGGGACAGCAATCAGCCCCAGCATTTT. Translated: CASSGTGDSNQPQHF. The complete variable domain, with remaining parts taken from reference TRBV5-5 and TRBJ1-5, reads DAGVTQSPTHLIKTRGQQVTLRCSPISGHKSVSWYQQVLGQGPQFIFQYYEKEERGRGNFPDRFSARQFPNYSSELNVNALLLGDSALYLCASSGTGDSNQPQHFGDGTRLSIL.

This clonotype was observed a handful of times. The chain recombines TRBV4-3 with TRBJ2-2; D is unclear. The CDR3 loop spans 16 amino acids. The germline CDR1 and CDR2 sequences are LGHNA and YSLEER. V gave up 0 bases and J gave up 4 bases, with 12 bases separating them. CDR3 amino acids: CASSQEIGIVTGELFF. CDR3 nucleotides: TGCGCCAGCAGCCAAGAAATAGGAATTGTCACCGGGGAGCTGTTTTTT.

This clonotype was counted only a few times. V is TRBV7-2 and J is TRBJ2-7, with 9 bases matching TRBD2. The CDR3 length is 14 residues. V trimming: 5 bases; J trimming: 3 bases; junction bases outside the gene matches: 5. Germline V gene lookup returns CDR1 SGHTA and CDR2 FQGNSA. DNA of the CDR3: TGTGCCAGCAGCCCTGGACTAGCGAGCTACGAGCAGTACGTC. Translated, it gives CASSPGLASYEQYV.

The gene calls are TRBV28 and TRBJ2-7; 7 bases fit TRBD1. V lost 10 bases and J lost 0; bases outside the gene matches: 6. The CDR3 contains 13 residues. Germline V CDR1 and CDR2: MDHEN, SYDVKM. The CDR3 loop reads CANRDSRSYEQYF. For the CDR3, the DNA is TGTGCCAACCGGGACAGCCGCTCCTACGAGCAGTACTTC.

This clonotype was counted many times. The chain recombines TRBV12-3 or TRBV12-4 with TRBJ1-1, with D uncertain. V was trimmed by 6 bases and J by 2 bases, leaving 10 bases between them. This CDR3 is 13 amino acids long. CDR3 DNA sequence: TGTGCCAGCAGCTTGAGCGGAAACACTGAAGCTTTCTTT. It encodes CASSLSGNTEAFF.

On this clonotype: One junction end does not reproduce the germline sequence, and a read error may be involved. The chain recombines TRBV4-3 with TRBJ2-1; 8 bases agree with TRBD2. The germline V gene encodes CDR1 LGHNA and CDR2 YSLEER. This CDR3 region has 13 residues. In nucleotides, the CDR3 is TGCGCCAGCAGCCAAGCGCCGGGACTAGTATTGCTCTTC. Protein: CASSQAPGLVLLF.

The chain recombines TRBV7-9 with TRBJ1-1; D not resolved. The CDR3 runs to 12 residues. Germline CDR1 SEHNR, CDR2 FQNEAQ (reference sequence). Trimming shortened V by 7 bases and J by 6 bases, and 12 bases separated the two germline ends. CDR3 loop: CASNQDGPEAFF. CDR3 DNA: TGTGCCAGCAACCAGGATGGCCCTGAAGCTTTCTTT.

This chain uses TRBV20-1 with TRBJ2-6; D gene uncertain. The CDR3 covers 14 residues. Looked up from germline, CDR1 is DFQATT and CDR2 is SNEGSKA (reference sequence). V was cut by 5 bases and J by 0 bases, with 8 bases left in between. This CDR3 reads CSAPHGSGANVLTF. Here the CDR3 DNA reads TGCAGTGCTCCACATGGCTCTGGGGCCAACGTCCTGACTTTC.

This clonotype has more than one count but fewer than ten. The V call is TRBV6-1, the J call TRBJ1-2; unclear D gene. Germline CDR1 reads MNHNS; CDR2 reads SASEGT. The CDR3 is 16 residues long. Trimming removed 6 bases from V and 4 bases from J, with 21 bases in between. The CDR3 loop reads CASSSPGLAGSYGYTF. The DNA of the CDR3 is TGTGCCAGCAGCTCACCCGGGTTGGCGGGTTCCTATGGCTACACCTTC.

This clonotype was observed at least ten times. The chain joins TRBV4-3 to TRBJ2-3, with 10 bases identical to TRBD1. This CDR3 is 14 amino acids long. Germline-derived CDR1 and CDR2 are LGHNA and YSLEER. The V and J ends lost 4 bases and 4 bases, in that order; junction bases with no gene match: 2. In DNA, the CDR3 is TGCGCCAGCAGCCTAGGACAGGGGGCAGATACGCAGTATTTT. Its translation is CASSLGQGADTQYF.